These 20 T cell receptor beta chains were sequenced from one sample in a study of shared clonotypes between healthy human individuals. TCRdb's table, derived via immunoSEQ multiplex PCR, lists solely in-frame clones and lacks some. The table has approximately 700,000 clones, around 73% seen once; the top ten hold around 1.8%. The specimen sequenced was memory CD4+ T cells sorted from blood. The subset was: CD45RA-negative fraction. These receptors were taken from a woman aged 30 to 39 in good health.

As DNA, the CDR3 is TGTGCCAGCAGCAGGGGAATGCGGGGTTCTCAATCGATTAATGAGCAGTTCTTC. It is translated as CASSRGMRGSQSINEQFF. The V and J genes are TRBV7-2 and TRBJ2-1, with D possibly matching TRBD2 (6 bases). Germline lookup yields CDR1 SGHTA and CDR2 FQGNSA. Between the trimmed V and J ends, which lost 5 bases and 7 bases, there was a span of 27 bases. This CDR3 comprises 18 residues.

V and J are TRBV28 and TRBJ2-7; D call uncertain. Germline V gene lookup returns CDR1 MDHEN and CDR2 SYDVKM. V gave up 5 bases and J gave up 0 bases, with 14 bases separating them. CDR3 length equals 15 residues. CDR3 residues: CASSLISGTSYEQYF. The CDR3 region has the DNA TGTGCCAGCAGTCTTATCTCGGGTACCTCCTACGAGCAGTACTTC.

Only a few counts were recorded for this clone. Other DNA sequences from this sample encode an identical CDR3 as well. The J gene is TRBJ1-4, the V gene TRBV20-1, with D unclear. The CDR3 spans 11 residues. CDR1 is DFQATT and CDR2 is SNEGSKA in the germline V gene (reference sequence). V lost 0 bases and J lost 6, with 2 bases in between. CDR3 sequence: CSARDYEKLFF. The CDR3 DNA reads TGCAGTGCTAGAGACTATGAAAAACTGTTTTTT.

The rearrangement uses TRBV18 and TRBJ1-5, with D perhaps matching TRBD1 (6 bases). CDR3 size: 15 residues. CDR1 and CDR2 (germline): KGHSH, LQKENI. V lost 1 base and J lost 6, with 13 bases in between. CDR3 loop: CASSPRGAAGQPQHF. In nucleotides, the CDR3 is TGTGCCAGCTCACCACGGGGGGCAGCGGGTCAGCCCCAGCATTTT.

The chain is built from TRBV18 and TRBJ2-5; TRBD2 is a possible D gene (5 bases). The J call may be wrong; the DNA end is better matched by TRBJ2-7. Per the germline V gene, CDR1 is KGHSH and CDR2 is LQKENI. This CDR3 has 16 residues. CDR3 amino acids: CASSPGVGRNSYEQYF. The DNA of the CDR3 is TGTGCCAGCTCACCAGGGGTGGGGAGAAACTCCTACGAGCAGTACTTC.

The J gene is TRBJ1-5, the V gene TRBV2; 7 bases are shared with TRBD1. CDR3 size: 15 residues. V lost 11 bases, J lost 0 bases, and 10 bases stayed unmatched. Germline V gene sequence: CDR1 SNHLY, CDR2 FYNNEI. The CDR3 region is CASKKGQPSNQPQHF. The DNA for the CDR3 is TGTGCCTCAAAAAAGGGACAGCCTAGCAATCAGCCCCAGCATTTT.

This chain uses TRBV5-4 with TRBJ2-3; D gene unclear. The germline V and J ends were trimmed by 3 bases and 4 bases, with 18 bases remaining between them. The CDR3 totals 16 residues. Germline loops: CDR1 SGHNT, CDR2 YYREEE (reference sequence). The DNA for the CDR3 is TGTGCCAGCAGCTACTCCTCTCGCAATGTCCCAGATACGCAGTATTTT. Residues: CASSYSSRNVPDTQYF.

This clone was seen a handful of times. The genes are TRBV6-1 and TRBJ2-4; TRBD1 or TRBD2 may be the D gene (5 bases each). Germline lookup yields CDR1 MNHNS and CDR2 SASEGT. V was pared by 0 bases and J by 7 bases, with 13 bases between. The CDR3 consists of 15 residues. The CDR3 region has the DNA TGTGCCAGCAGTGAAGCCCCCGGGACCGGCAACATTCAGTACTTC. This encodes CASSEAPGTGNIQYF.

The CDR3 is CASKFLDSREQYF. The CDR3, as DNA: TGTGCCAGCAAGTTTTTGGACAGCCGGGAGCAGTACTTC. V usage is TRBV6-6 and J usage is TRBJ2-7; a possible D gene is TRBD1 (6 bases). The V gene lost 7 bases and the J gene lost 7 bases, with 17 bases spanning the gap. The CDR3 length is 13 residues. Germline V gives CDR1 MNHNY, CDR2 SVGAGI (reference sequence).

This clone came up once. The chain couples TRBV7-2 to TRBJ2-3; 12 bases align to TRBD2. Germline V gives CDR1 SGHTA, CDR2 FQGNSA. This CDR3 spans 16 amino acids. The junction had 5 bases not matched to a gene; V was cut back by 7 bases and J by 0 bases. CDR3 bases: TGTGCCAGCAAGACCGGGACTAGCGGGAGCACAGATACGCAGTATTTT. It yields the protein CASKTGTSGSTDTQYF.

This chain joins TRBV4-1 and TRBJ2-5; D is ambiguous. Trimming left V 0 bases short and J 1 base short, with 9 bases between. Germline CDR1 reads MGHRA; CDR2 reads YSYEKL. The CDR3 loop spans 15 amino acids. The DNA for the CDR3 is TGCGCCAGCAGCCAAGATTTTACCTTCCAAGAGACCCAGTACTTC. This encodes CASSQDFTFQETQYF.

The chain is built from TRBV7-3 and TRBJ2-2; D possibly corresponds to TRBD1 (5 bases). CDR3 length: 14 residues. V was clipped by 6 bases and J by 5 bases, with 13 bases between them. Germline V CDR1 and CDR2: SGHTA, FQGTGA. CDR3 loop: CASRQDKGTGELFF. The CDR3 nucleotides read TGTGCCAGCAGACAGGATAAGGGTACCGGGGAGCTGTTTTTT. Using reference TRBV7-3 and TRBJ2-2 for the parts outside the CDR3, the full variable domain is GAGVSQTPSNKVTEKGKYVELRCDPISGHTALYWYRQSLGQGPEFLIYFQGTGAADDSGLPNDRFFAVRPEGSVSTLKIQRTERGDSAVYLCASRQDKGTGELFFGEGSRLTVL.

As concerns this clone: The same CDR3 also results from other DNA sequences found in this sample. J is TRBJ2-5 and V is TRBV18, with unresolved D. V was trimmed by 6 bases and J by 1 base, leaving 3 bases between them. The CDR3 runs 11 residues. CDR1 and CDR2 (germline): KGHSH, LQKENI. The CDR3: CASSFQETQYF. CDR3 DNA sequence: TGTGCCAGCTCCTTCCAAGAGACCCAGTACTTC.

This chain joins TRBV29-1 and TRBJ2-3; a possible D gene is TRBD2 (7 bases). The germline V and J ends were trimmed by 4 bases and 7 bases, with 15 bases remaining between them. Germline V gene sequence: CDR1 SQVTM, CDR2 ANQGSEA. The CDR3 has 13 residues. CDR3 region: CSVAEGGGNTQYF. The CDR3 DNA reads TGCAGCGTTGCGGAGGGAGGGGGAAATACGCAGTATTTT.

The chain recombines TRBV15 with TRBJ2-5; 7 nucleotides agree with TRBD1. The ends lost 9 bases at V and 5 bases at J; junction bases unmatched: 9. From germline, CDR1 is LNHNV and CDR2 YYDKDF (reference sequence). There are 13 residues in the CDR3. The CDR3 DNA reads as TGTGCCACAGGGGGCGCCCCGGGGGAGACCCAGTACTTC. Protein product: CATGGAPGETQYF. The full variable domain, in which reference TRBV15 and TRBJ2-5 provide the parts outside the CDR3, is DAMVIQNPRYQVTQFGKPVTLSCSQTLNHNVMYWYQQKSSQAPKLLFHYYDKDFNNEADTPDNFQSRRPNTSFCFLDIRSPGLGDTAMYLCATGGAPGETQYFGPGTRLLVL.

V is TRBV19 and J is TRBJ2-3; 11 bases line up with TRBD2. Germline V gene lookup returns CDR1 LNHDA and CDR2 SQIVND (reference sequence). The CDR3 covers 17 residues. The V segment lost 3 bases and the J segment 4 bases; nucleotides outside the gene matches: 9. The CDR3 coding sequence is TGTGCCAGTAGTATGGGGAACCCGGGACTAGCGGCAGATACGCAGTATTTT. As protein: CASSMGNPGLAADTQYF.

This clone has only one observation. This chain connects TRBV27 to TRBJ2-1; TRBD2 aligns across 7 bases. The germline CDR1 and CDR2 sequences are MNHEY and SMNVEV (reference sequence). There are 17 residues in the CDR3. V gave up 4 bases and J gave up 9 bases; unmatched junction bases: 18. The CDR3 bases are TGTGCCAGCAGTTCTATCATTGGGGGGGTCGACGGTGGTGAGCAGTTCTTC. Its translation is CASSSIIGGVDGGEQFF.

The chain carries TRBV5-4 and TRBJ1-2, with 8 bases that match TRBD1. With V trimmed by 1 base and J by 7 bases, 6 bases remained unmatched. The CDR3 extends over 14 amino acids. CDR1 and CDR2 from the germline V gene are SGHNT and YYREEE (reference sequence). The CDR3, as DNA: TGTGCCAGCAGCTTGACAGGGGGGCAGGGTGGCTACACCTTC. Translating gives CASSLTGGQGGYTF. Full variable domain (rest looked up from reference TRBV5-4 and TRBJ1-2): ETGVTQSPTHLIKTRGQQVTLRCSSQSGHNTVSWYQQALGQGPQFIFQYYREEENGRGNFPPRFSGLQFPNYSSELNVNALELDDSALYLCASSLTGGQGGYTFGSGTRLTVV.

The chain recombines TRBV5-1 with TRBJ2-5; no clear D. Trimming left V 0 bases short and J 2 bases short, with 11 bases between. This CDR3 spans 15 amino acids. Germline loops: CDR1 SGHRS, CDR2 YFSETQ. DNA for the CDR3: TGCGCCAGCAGCTTGGGGGGATTGGGGCAAGAGACCCAGTACTTC. Translated, it gives CASSLGGLGQETQYF.

V usage is TRBV14 and J usage is TRBJ2-7, with a tentative D call TRBD2 (6 bases). The CDR3 consists of 14 residues. V gave up 0 bases and J gave up 2 bases, with 8 bases separating them. Germline CDR1 SGHDN, CDR2 FVKESK. For the CDR3, the DNA is TGTGCCAGCAGCCAAGAATGGGGGGCCTACGAGCAGTACTTC. Residues: CASSQEWGAYEQYF.